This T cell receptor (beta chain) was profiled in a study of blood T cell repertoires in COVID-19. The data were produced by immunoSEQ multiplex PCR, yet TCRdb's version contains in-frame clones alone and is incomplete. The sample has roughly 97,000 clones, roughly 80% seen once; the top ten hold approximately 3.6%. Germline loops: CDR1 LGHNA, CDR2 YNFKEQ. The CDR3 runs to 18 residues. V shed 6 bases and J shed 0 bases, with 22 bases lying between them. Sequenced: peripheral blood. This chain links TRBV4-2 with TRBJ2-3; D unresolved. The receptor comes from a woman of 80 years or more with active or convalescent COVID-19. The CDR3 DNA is TGTGCCAGCAGTACTTCCTCCAACCGGGTATCTAGCACAGATACGCAGTATTTT. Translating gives CASSTSSNRVSSTDTQYF.